Listed below are T cell receptor beta chains from one sample, sequenced in a study of cytotoxic CD8 clonotypes in ibrutinib-treated CLL. The method was immunoSEQ multiplex PCR; TCRdb's version includes in-frame clones alone and lacks a portion of them. Here the sample spans about 160,000 clones, around 84% being singletons. The input for sequencing was PBMCs, taken after 12 months of ibrutinib treatment. These receptors were taken from a human donor with chronic lymphocytic leukemia. CDR3s include the opening cysteine and the closing phenylalanine or tryptophan. The D gene is left open where the match is weak. Where a row states a size, it is once, few, many or the class of an expanded clone; other rows omit it.

V gene	D gene	clone size	J gene	CDR3 DNA	CDR3 protein
TRBV5-1	TRBD2	.	TRBJ2-1	TGCGCCAGCAGCCTCGAACTAGCGGACCACAATGAGCAGTTCTTC	CASSLELADHNEQFF
TRBV19	TRBD1	.	TRBJ1-4	TGTGCCAGTAGTTCATCCGGGACAGGGGGCGAGAAACTGTTTTTT	CASSSSGTGGEKLFF
TRBV10-3	.	once	TRBJ2-3	TGTGCCATCAGGGGTAGCGCGAGCACAGATACGCAGTATTTT	CAIRGSASTDTQYF
TRBV19	TRBD1	.	TRBJ2-3	TGTGCCAGTAGTATTGATTGGACAGGGGCTACAGATACGCAGTATTTT	CASSIDWTGATDTQYF
TRBV5-8	.	.	TRBJ2-7	TGTGCCAGCACCCGATCGACAGGTTCCTACGAGCAGTACTTC	CASTRSTGSYEQYF
TRBV4-3	TRBD1	.	TRBJ1-6	TGCGCCAGCAGCCATACCTCCAGGGGGCCCATTAATAATTCACCCCTCCACTTT	CASSHTSRGPINNSPLHF
TRBV28	.	.	TRBJ1-5	TGTGCCAGCAGTGAGAGTGGGGTTCAGCATTTT	CASSESGVQHF
TRBV27	TRBD1	.	TRBJ1-5	TGTGCCCCTAAAGAACAGGGGGGTTTGCAGCCCCAGCATTTT	CAPKEQGGLQPQHF
TRBV14	.	.	TRBJ2-5	TGTGCCAGCAGCCAAGATTGGGGCGTTTGGGAGACCCAGTACTTC	CASSQDWGVWETQYF
TRBV6-5	TRBD1	few	TRBJ1-1	TGTGCCAGCAGGCTAACAGGGGCGAACACTGAAGCTTTCTTT	CASRLTGANTEAFF
TRBV6-5	TRBD1	.	TRBJ2-4	TGTGCCAGCAGTTACTCCGACAGGGGGGACATTCAGTACTTC	CASSYSDRGDIQYF
TRBV28	.	.	TRBJ1-5	TGTGCCAGCAGCCCGTCGGGGAGAGCCGGTAATCAGCCCCAGCATTTT	CASSPSGRAGNQPQHF
TRBV7-5	.	few	TRBJ2-7	TGTGTCAGAACCAAAGGGGCAAACGAGCAGTACTTC	CVRTKGANEQYF
TRBV15	.	.	TRBJ1-4	TGTGCCACCAGCAGAGTTGGAGAAAAACTGTTTTTT	CATSRVGEKLFF
TRBV5-1	TRBD2	.	TRBJ2-1	TGCGCCAGCAGTCGAACTAGCGGGGGGCGCTACCCGCTCATTTACAATGAGCAGTTCTTC	CASSRTSGGRYPLIYNEQFF
TRBV27	.	.	TRBJ1-6	TGTGCCAGCAGTTTAACTAGTTCCTATAATTCACCCCTCCACTTT	CASSLTSSYNSPLHF
TRBV6-5	.	.	TRBJ1-2	TGTGCCAGCGGGGGCAGGGATGGCTACACCTTC	CASGGRDGYTF